The clone carrying this TCR beta chain was seen a few times. Its antigen remains unidentified. The CDR3 contains 15 residues. J gave up 7 bases and V 6 bases, and 12 bases lay outside the gene matches. Per germline, CDR1 MDHEN and CDR2 SYDVKM. Treatment meaning: approximately nine-day PBMC culture with coronavirus spike peptide pools or control peptides (ViraFEST assay). These data originate in a study of vaccination and CD4 T cells after COVID-19. Study details: Once diagnosed, patients had post-COVID samples drawn a median 101 days later (range 35 to 161).

Sequencing of the DNA from cultured CD4+ T cells was carried out with the Oncomine TCR Beta short-read assay. From the PCR reads, TCRdb called clonotypes with MiXCR, one entry per CDR3 protein. The sample has some 2,700 distinct CDR3 sequences; around 31% are singletons. Specimen: CD4+ T cells from blood, cultured in vitro, collected after SARS-CoV-2 vaccination. The rearrangement links TRBV28 to TRBJ1-2; 9 nucleotides match TRBD1. The TCR sequence derives from a human donor who had recovered from COVID-19. This CDR3 is CASSRATDRGGGYTF. The CDR3 DNA follows: TGTGCCAGCAGCCGTGCTACTGACAGGGGGGGTGGCTACACCTTC.